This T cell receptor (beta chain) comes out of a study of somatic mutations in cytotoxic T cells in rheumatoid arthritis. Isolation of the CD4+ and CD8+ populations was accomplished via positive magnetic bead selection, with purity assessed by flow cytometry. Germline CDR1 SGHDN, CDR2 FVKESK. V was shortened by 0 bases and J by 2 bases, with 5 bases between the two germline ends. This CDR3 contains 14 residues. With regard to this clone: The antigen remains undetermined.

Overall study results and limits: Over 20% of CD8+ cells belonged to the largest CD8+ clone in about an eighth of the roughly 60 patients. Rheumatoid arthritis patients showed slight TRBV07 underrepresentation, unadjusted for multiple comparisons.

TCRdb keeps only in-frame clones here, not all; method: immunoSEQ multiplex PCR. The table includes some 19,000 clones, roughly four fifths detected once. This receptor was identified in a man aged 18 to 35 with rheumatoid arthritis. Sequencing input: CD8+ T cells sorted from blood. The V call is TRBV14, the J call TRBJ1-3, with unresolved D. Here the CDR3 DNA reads TGTGCCAGCAGCCAAGAACCGGCTGGAAACACCATATATTTT. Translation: CASSQEPAGNTIYF.